These 27 T cell receptor beta chains originate from one sample sequenced in a study of cytomegalovirus exposure and HLA in healthy donors. Libraries were prepared by immunoSEQ multiplex PCR; TCRdb keeps only in-frame clonotypes and omits some of them. The sample contains 150,000 to 200,000 clones, 85% of which appear only once. Sequenced input: PBMCs. These receptor sequences come from a man aged 18 to 29 in good health and CMV-seropositive.

This chain links TRBV19 with TRBJ2-7; 10 nucleotides agree with TRBD2. Trimming took 6 bases from V and 3 from J; bases not matched to a gene: 5. Germline V lookup: CDR1 LNHDA, CDR2 SQIVND (reference sequence). The CDR3 runs to 14 residues. This chain's CDR3 is CASSSGTSVYEQYF. CDR3 in DNA: TGTGCCAGTAGCTCAGGGACTAGCGTCTACGAGCAGTACTTC.

The CDR3 loop is CASSLGPNRGLGYTF. CDR3 in DNA: TGTGCCAGCAGTTTAGGGCCGAACAGGGGGCTCGGCTACACCTTC. V and J are TRBV28 and TRBJ1-2, with 9 bases lining up with TRBD1. This CDR3 comprises 15 residues. The germline gives CDR1 MDHEN, CDR2 SYDVKM. Germline trimming cut 2 bases from V and 8 bases from J; bases unmatched to any gene: 9.

The V call is TRBV5-1, the J call TRBJ2-1, with 13 bases that match TRBD2. The ends lost 0 bases at V and 3 bases at J; junction bases unmatched: 3. The CDR3 sequence is 17 residues long. Germline values: CDR1 SGHRS, CDR2 YFSETQ. The CDR3 region has the DNA TGCGCCAGCAGCTTGGGGACTAGCGGGGGCCTCTACAATGAGCAGTTCTTC. Amino acids: CASSLGTSGGLYNEQFF.

This rearrangement joins TRBV5-1 to TRBJ2-3; perhaps TRBD1 as D (6 bases). From germline, CDR1 is SGHRS and CDR2 YFSETQ. The CDR3 consists of 14 residues. Trimming pared 4 bases from V and 0 bases from J, leaving 9 bases between. The CDR3 DNA reads as TGCGCCAGCAGCCTTGGACAGAGCACAGATACGCAGTATTTT. This encodes CASSLGQSTDTQYF. Combining the CDR3 with reference TRBV5-1 and TRBJ2-3 gives the whole variable domain KAGVTQTPRYLIKTRGQQVTLSCSPISGHRSVSWYQQTPGQGLQFLFEYFSETQRNKGNFPGRFSGRQFSNSRSEMNVSTLELGDSALYLCASSLGQSTDTQYFGPGTRLTVL.

With respect to this clone: Relative to the germline gene, one junction end is altered; a read error may explain this. The V call is TRBV29-1, the J call TRBJ1-2; D is perhaps TRBD1 (5 bases). CDR1 is SQVTM, CDR2 ANQGSEA, per germline. CDR3 length equals 16 residues. The DNA for the CDR3 is TGCAGCGTCGAAGGGATAGGCGGGGCTTTTGGGTATGGCTACACCTTC. It codes for CSVEGIGGAFGYGYTF.

This sequence joins TRBV9 and TRBJ2-1; the D gene is possibly TRBD2 (7 bases). The CDR3 covers 19 residues. CDR1 is SGDLS, CDR2 YYNGEE, per germline. V lost 6 bases and J 3 bases, leaving 28 bases between the germline ends. CDR3 protein: CASNPGGGGPAILYNEQFF. The CDR3 DNA is TGTGCCAGCAACCCCGGAGGGGGGGGGCCAGCCATACTCTACAATGAGCAGTTCTTC.

The rearrangement uses TRBV2 and TRBJ2-7; 9 bases line up with TRBD2. This CDR3 contains 16 residues. Germline V gene sequence: CDR1 SNHLY, CDR2 FYNNEI. The J segment lost 2 bases and the V segment lost 6 bases, leaving 11 bases of the junction unmatched. The CDR3 reads CASRRGGADPTYEQYF. The CDR3 region has the DNA TGTGCCAGCAGGCGGGGGGGAGCGGACCCAACCTACGAGCAGTACTTC.

The chain links TRBV28 to TRBJ2-5; TRBD1 agrees at 8 bases. J lost 2 bases, V lost 3 bases, and 8 bases had no gene match. The CDR3 totals 16 residues. CDR1 is MDHEN, CDR2 SYDVKM, per germline. The CDR3 reads CASSFSGTGLQETQYF. The CDR3 DNA follows: TGTGCCAGCAGTTTCTCAGGGACAGGCCTACAAGAGACCCAGTACTTC.

With respect to this clone: A read error may produce the germline difference seen at one junction end. The V and J genes are TRBV27 and TRBJ1-2; the D gene is possibly TRBD1 (5 bases). Germline V lookup: CDR1 MNHEY, CDR2 SMNVEV (reference sequence). The CDR3 is made up of 14 amino acids. CDR3 amino acids: CASSKVGRDYGYTF. The CDR3 DNA reads as TGTGCCAGCAGTAAGGTTGGGAGGGACTACGGCTACACCTTC.

CDR3 DNA: TGCGCCAGCAGCTTTGAGACTCCTAACTATGGCTACACCTTC. Translated, it gives CASSFETPNYGYTF. J is TRBJ1-2 and V is TRBV5-1; unclear D gene. The V end was cut by 2 bases, the J end by 0 bases, with 8 bases between. Germline CDR1 is SGHRS and CDR2 is YFSETQ. This CDR3 contains 14 residues.

V usage is TRBV28 and J usage is TRBJ2-7, with 9 bases identical to TRBD1. The CDR3 loop spans 16 amino acids. CDR1 is MDHEN and CDR2 is SYDVKM in the germline V gene. V dropped 7 bases and J dropped 5; count of bases not matched to a gene: 15. In DNA form, the CDR3 reads TGTGCCAGCATAGGGGGAAAGGGGACAGGGACGGACGAGCAGTACTTC. It codes for CASIGGKGTGTDEQYF.

The chain is built from TRBV18 and TRBJ2-3, with TRBD1 matching over 7 bases. V trimming: 6 bases; J trimming: 2 bases; junction bases outside the gene matches: 8. Germline values: CDR1 KGHSH, CDR2 LQKENI. The CDR3 covers 15 residues. Here the CDR3 reads CASSPQGVSTDTQYF. In DNA form, the CDR3 reads TGTGCCAGCTCCCCGCAGGGGGTGTCCACAGATACGCAGTATTTT.

The chain has TRBV5-6 and TRBJ1-4; perhaps TRBD1 as D (5 bases). The CDR3 loop spans 14 amino acids. CDR1 is SGHDT and CDR2 is YYEEEE in the germline V gene. The V and J ends lost 0 bases and 8 bases respectively, with 11 bases between them. The CDR3 region is CASSLVHSGEKLFF. DNA for the CDR3: TGTGCCAGCAGCTTGGTACACTCAGGGGAAAAACTGTTTTTT.

The J gene is TRBJ2-5, the V gene TRBV10-3, with TRBD2 identical over 10 bases. The V segment lost 3 bases and the J segment 1 base; nucleotides outside the gene matches: 5. The CDR3 runs to 16 residues. Germline values: CDR1 ENHRY, CDR2 SYGVKD. The CDR3 region is CAISDRTSGRQETQYF. CDR3 in DNA: TGTGCCATCAGTGACCGGACTAGCGGCCGCCAAGAGACCCAGTACTTC.

Comment on this clone: Other nucleotide sequences from this sample produce the same CDR3. The chain employs TRBV30 and TRBJ2-7; no definite D call. The germline CDR1 and CDR2 sequences are GTSNPN and SVGIG (reference sequence). With 0 bases removed from V and 2 bases from J, the gap between germline ends came to 8 bases. There are 13 residues in the CDR3. The CDR3 loop reads CAWSVGGAYEQYF. DNA of the CDR3: TGTGCCTGGAGTGTTGGCGGAGCCTACGAGCAGTACTTC.

The chain links TRBV9 to TRBJ1-5, with D perhaps TRBD1 (5 bases). Germline V lookup: CDR1 SGDLS, CDR2 YYNGEE. This CDR3 comprises 14 residues. The V end was cut by 4 bases, the J end by 2 bases, with 10 bases between. This CDR3 is CASSPWGGNQPQHF. The CDR3 coding sequence is TGTGCCAGCAGCCCGTGGGGGGGCAATCAGCCCCAGCATTTT.

J is TRBJ2-2 and V is TRBV6-6, with 7 bases aligning to TRBD1. V dropped 6 bases and J dropped 7; count of bases not matched to a gene: 11. Germline V gene data show CDR1 as MNHNY and CDR2 as SVGAGI (reference sequence). This CDR3 is built from 15 residues. This chain's CDR3 is CASSKGQVKDGELFF. CDR3 bases: TGTGCCAGCAGCAAAGGACAGGTTAAAGACGGGGAGCTGTTTTTT.

CDR3: CASRTGQGNYGYTF. The DNA for the CDR3 is TGTGCCAGCAGGACCGGACAGGGAAACTATGGCTACACCTTC. This chain links TRBV28 with TRBJ1-2; 8 bases agree with TRBD1. The trim removed 6 bases at V and 2 bases at J, leaving 5 bases unmatched. CDR3 length equals 14 residues. CDR1 MDHEN and CDR2 SYDVKM come from the germline V gene.

V is TRBV7-2 and J is TRBJ2-2; 7 bases are shared with TRBD1. The CDR3 consists of 13 residues. V shed 6 bases and J 8 bases; nucleotides not matched to a gene: 6. Germline loops: CDR1 SGHTA, CDR2 FQGNSA. CDR3 sequence reads: CASRAGGLGELFF. The CDR3 DNA sequence: TGTGCCAGCAGGGCAGGGGGTCTAGGGGAGCTGTTTTTT.

This clone was picked up many times. The gene calls are TRBV7-9 and TRBJ1-4, with D possibly TRBD1 on 6 matching bases. The CDR3 consists of 16 residues. Germline V CDR1 and CDR2: SEHNR, FQNEAQ (reference sequence). V gave up 4 bases and J gave up 12 bases, with 24 bases separating them. This chain's CDR3 is CASSSPRGTLMEELFF. The CDR3 DNA reads TGTGCCAGCAGCTCCCCCAGGGGAACCCTCATGGAGGAACTGTTTTTT.

The V and J genes are TRBV6-1 and TRBJ2-5; D is perhaps TRBD2 (5 bases). CDR3 length: 14 residues. In germline, CDR1 is MNHNS, CDR2 SASEGT. The germline V and J ends were trimmed by 3 bases and 5 bases, with 13 bases remaining between them. The CDR3 here is CASSDVIGGETQYF. CDR3 in DNA: TGTGCCAGCAGTGATGTGATCGGCGGGGAGACCCAGTACTTC.

This clone occurred once. The chain links TRBV28 to TRBJ1-6; TRBD1 might be the D (6 bases). V lost 8 bases and J lost 7, with 21 bases in between. The CDR3 contains 16 residues. CDR1 and CDR2 from the germline V gene are MDHEN and SYDVKM. CDR3 DNA sequence: TGTGCCAGCTCTACCGGGGCGGCAGGGGACAATTCACCCCTCCACTTT. As protein: CASSTGAAGDNSPLHF.

There are a few counts of this clone. V is TRBV28 and J is TRBJ1-1; possibly TRBD1 for D (5 bases). CDR1 is MDHEN, CDR2 SYDVKM, per germline. V lost 6 bases and J 7 bases, leaving 18 bases between the germline ends. The CDR3 consists of 14 residues. The CDR3 DNA is TGTGCCAGCAGCACTTACATCCGACAGAATGAAGCTTTCTTT. The encoded protein is CASSTYIRQNEAFF.

The V and J genes are TRBV5-1 and TRBJ2-1; D call uncertain. This CDR3 is 16 amino acids long. In germline, CDR1 is SGHRS, CDR2 YFSETQ. The V gene lost 2 bases and the J gene lost 1 base, with 13 bases spanning the gap. The CDR3 nucleotides are TGCGCCAGCAGCTTCAGTAACAGTGGGTCCTACAATGAGCAGTTCTTC. As protein: CASSFSNSGSYNEQFF. The full variable domain, with the rest looked up from reference TRBV5-1 and TRBJ2-1, is KAGVTQTPRYLIKTRGQQVTLSCSPISGHRSVSWYQQTPGQGLQFLFEYFSETQRNKGNFPGRFSGRQFSNSRSEMNVSTLELGDSALYLCASSFSNSGSYNEQFFGPGTRLTVL.

The sample holds one count of this clone. The chain uses TRBV5-4 and TRBJ2-7; tentative D call: TRBD2 (5 bases). Germline CDR1 and CDR2: SGHNT and YYREEE (reference sequence). The CDR3 sequence is 13 residues long. The V end lost 7 bases, the J end lost 3 bases, and 14 bases lay between the germline ends. The CDR3 DNA sequence: TGTGCCAGCGGGCGGGCCTCTGACTACGAGCAGTACTTC. Translated, it gives CASGRASDYEQYF.

The chain recombines TRBV5-6 with TRBJ1-1, with a possible D match to TRBD1 (6 bases). Between the trimmed V and J ends, which lost 4 bases and 11 bases, there was a span of 21 bases. CDR1 and CDR2 (germline): SGHDT, YYEEEE. The CDR3 loop spans 14 amino acids. The CDR3 DNA sequence: TGTGCCAGCAGCCGAAGAGACAGGAATCAGGGGGCTTTCTTT. Its protein product is CASSRRDRNQGAFF.

This clone has just one count. The V gene is TRBV7-9, the J gene TRBJ2-2; maybe TRBD2 (5 bases). Trimming took off 6 bases at V and 6 bases at J, with 20 bases between the two ends. This CDR3 region has 16 residues. Germline values: CDR1 SEHNR, CDR2 FQNEAQ (reference sequence). CDR3 protein: CASRQLEGWDPGELFF. In DNA, the CDR3 is TGTGCCAGCAGGCAGCTCGAGGGATGGGATCCCGGGGAGCTGTTTTTT.